This entry features one T cell receptor (beta chain) sequence. V shed 5 bases, J shed 3 bases, and the junction held 11 bases outside the gene matches. The germline CDR1 and CDR2 sequences are LNHNV and YYDKDF (reference sequence). The CDR3 extends over 16 amino acids. This table comes from immunoSEQ multiplex PCR, and its TCRdb copy is limited to in-frame clones, with some not included. This sample yields 600,000 to 900,000 clones, of which approximately 85% are seen a single time; over 0.008% belongs to the top ten. This specimen comes from a study of shared T cell receptors in the human thymus. These same data were also listed under a study on human thymus T cells. This second report adds: Donors were healthy Finnish infants having corrective surgery for congenital heart defects. Thymus specimens were resections from corrective heart surgery. Thymic TCR repertoires of unrelated people reportedly overlapped highly.

Specimen: thymocytes. The chain uses TRBV15 and TRBJ2-3, with TRBD2 matching over 7 bases. The source of this sequence is a girl under three years old with a congenital heart defect. CDR3: CATSDRKGTKTDTQYF. DNA of the CDR3: TGTGCCACCAGCGATCGAAAAGGGACTAAAACAGATACGCAGTATTTT.